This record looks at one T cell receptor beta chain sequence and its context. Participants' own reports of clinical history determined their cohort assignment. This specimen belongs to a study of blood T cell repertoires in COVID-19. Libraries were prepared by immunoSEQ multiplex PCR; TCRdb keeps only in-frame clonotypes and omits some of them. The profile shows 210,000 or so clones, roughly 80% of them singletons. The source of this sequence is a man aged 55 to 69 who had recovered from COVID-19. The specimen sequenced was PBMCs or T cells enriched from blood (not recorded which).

CDR3 amino acids: CASSFERGGLTGELFF. The CDR3 DNA sequence: TGTGCCAGCAGTTTCGAGCGGGGGGGCCTCACCGGGGAGCTGTTTTTT. The J gene is TRBJ2-2, the V gene TRBV6-5; 10 nucleotides agree with TRBD2. V was pared by 4 bases and J by 4 bases, with 6 bases of the junction left unmatched. The CDR3 runs to 16 residues. Germline values: CDR1 MNHEY, CDR2 SVGAGI.